A single sample is the source of the 2 T cell receptor beta chains below, sequenced in a study of T-cell reconstitution after alpha-beta-depleted transplantation in children. Unique molecular identifiers were built into the TCRbeta library. In TCRdb, the PCR reads were re-called with MiXCR into one record per CDR3 protein. The table records 300,000 to 400,000 distinct CDR3 sequences, 13% of them present only once. The sequencing here drew on PBMCs, taken from the stem cell graft. These receptors were obtained from a human donor who donated a stem cell graft to a child with Fanconi anemia.

The chain is built from TRBV2 and TRBJ2-3, with TRBD2 identical over 13 bases. Unmatched junction bases numbered 4, after V lost 6 bases and J lost 7 bases. The CDR3 runs 14 residues. Germline CDR1 reads SNHLY; CDR2 reads FYNNEI. The CDR3 nucleotides read TGTGCCAGCAGCGGGACTAGCGGGGCCAATACGCAGTATTTT. Protein product: CASSGTSGANTQYF.

This clonotype was observed many times. V and J are TRBV29-1 and TRBJ2-1; TRBD2 matches at 10 bases. With V trimmed by 6 bases and J by 4 bases, 6 bases remained unmatched. This CDR3 has 14 residues. In germline, CDR1 is SQVTM, CDR2 ANQGSEA. The CDR3 region has the DNA TGCAGCGTGGGGGGACTAGCGAGATACAATGAGCAGTTCTTC. Amino acid sequence: CSVGGLARYNEQFF.